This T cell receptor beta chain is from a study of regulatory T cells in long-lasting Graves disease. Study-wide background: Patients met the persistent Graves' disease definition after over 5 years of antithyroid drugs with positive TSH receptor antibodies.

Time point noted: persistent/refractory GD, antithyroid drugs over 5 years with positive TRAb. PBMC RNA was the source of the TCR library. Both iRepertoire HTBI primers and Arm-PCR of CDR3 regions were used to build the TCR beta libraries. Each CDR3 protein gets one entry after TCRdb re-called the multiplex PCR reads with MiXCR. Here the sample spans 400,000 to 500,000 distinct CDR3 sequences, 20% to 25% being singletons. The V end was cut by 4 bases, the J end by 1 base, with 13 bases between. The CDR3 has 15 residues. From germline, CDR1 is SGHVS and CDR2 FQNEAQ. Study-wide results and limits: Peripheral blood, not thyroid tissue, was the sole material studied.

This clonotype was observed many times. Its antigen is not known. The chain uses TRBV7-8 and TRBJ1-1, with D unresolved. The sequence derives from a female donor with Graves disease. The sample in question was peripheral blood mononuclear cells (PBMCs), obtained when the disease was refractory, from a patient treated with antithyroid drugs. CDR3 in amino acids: CASSWPSTGNTEAFF. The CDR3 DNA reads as TGTGCCAGCAGCTGGCCGTCGACGGGGAACACTGAAGCTTTCTTT.